These T cell receptor beta chains were read from a single sample in a study of blood T cell repertoires in COVID-19. Clones were read by immunoSEQ multiplex PCR, and TCRdb kept only the in-frame ones, dropping some. Of about 210,000 clones listed, around 84% are singletons. Material for sequencing was peripheral blood. These receptors originate from a woman older than 75 with COVID-19, enrolled during active disease. Both conserved end residues are part of each CDR3. The D gene is left open where the match is weak. For some rows the clone size is stated as once, few or many, or as a class when expanded; others skip it.

abundance: -
len: 14
d_gene: -
v_gene: TRBV19
j_gene: TRBJ1-5
CDR3nt: TGTGCCAGTAGTATAGGGCAGGACAATCAGCCCCAGCATTTT
CDR3aa: CASSIGQDNQPQHF

abundance: -
len: 16
d_gene: TRBD2
v_gene: TRBV7-6
j_gene: TRBJ2-5
CDR3nt: TGTGCCAGCAGCCCGGCCGCGGGACTAGCGTCCGAGACCCAGTACTTC
CDR3aa: CASSPAAGLASETQYF

abundance: -
len: 15
d_gene: TRBD1
v_gene: TRBV30
j_gene: TRBJ2-6
CDR3nt: TGTGCCTGGGACAGGGGGTACTCTGGGGCCAACGTCCTGACTTTC
CDR3aa: CAWDRGYSGANVLTF

abundance: -
len: 15
d_gene: TRBD1
v_gene: TRBV6-6
j_gene: TRBJ1-5
CDR3nt: TGTGCCAGCAGTCCGCGGACAGGGAACAATCAGCCCCAGCATTTT
CDR3aa: CASSPRTGNNQPQHF

abundance: -
len: 15
d_gene: TRBD1
v_gene: TRBV3-1/TRBV3-2
j_gene: TRBJ1-4
CDR3nt: TGTGCCAGCAGCCAAGGGACAGGGGTTACGAAAAAACTGTTTTTT
CDR3aa: CASSQGTGVTKKLFF

abundance: few
len: 15
d_gene: -
v_gene: TRBV5-6
j_gene: TRBJ1-2
CDR3nt: TGTGCCAGCAGCGAATCAGGTACATCGGACTATGGCTACACCTTC
CDR3aa: CASSESGTSDYGYTF

abundance: -
len: 14
d_gene: -
v_gene: TRBV5-1
j_gene: TRBJ2-1
CDR3nt: TGCGCCAGCAGCTTGGCCGCCGTTGGTAGCGGGCAGTTCTTC
CDR3aa: CASSLAAVGSGQFF

abundance: -
len: 21
d_gene: TRBD1
v_gene: TRBV28
j_gene: TRBJ1-1
CDR3nt: TGTGCCAGCAGTTCCATCCGGGACAGGGGCCTCCTTCGAGTGGGGAACACTGAAGCTTTCTTT
CDR3aa: CASSSIRDRGLLRVGNTEAFF

abundance: -
len: 15
d_gene: -
v_gene: TRBV19
j_gene: TRBJ1-2
CDR3nt: TGTGCCAGTACCAAACCGGGAGGGGTTAACTATGGCTACACCTTC
CDR3aa: CASTKPGGVNYGYTF

abundance: -
len: 13
d_gene: -
v_gene: TRBV2
j_gene: TRBJ1-2
CDR3nt: TGTGCCAGCAGTGAAGGGTCAGGTCAAGGCTACACCTTC
CDR3aa: CASSEGSGQGYTF

abundance: -
len: 12
d_gene: -
v_gene: TRBV5-8
j_gene: TRBJ1-2
CDR3nt: TGTGCCAGCAGCCCCGGGTACTATGGCTACACCTTC
CDR3aa: CASSPGYYGYTF

abundance: -
len: 15
d_gene: -
v_gene: TRBV21-1
j_gene: TRBJ1-4
CDR3nt: TGTGCCAGCAGCGAGACCCGACGGAGAAATGAAAAACTGTTTTTT
CDR3aa: CASSETRRRNEKLFF

abundance: -
len: 16
d_gene: -
v_gene: TRBV24-1
j_gene: TRBJ2-1
CDR3nt: TGTGCCACCAGTGCCAGGTGGGCAGGGGGGAGCGATGAGCAGTTCTTC
CDR3aa: CATSARWAGGSDEQFF

abundance: -
len: 13
d_gene: TRBD1
v_gene: TRBV7-2
j_gene: TRBJ1-2
CDR3nt: TGTGCCAGCAGCCCAGGACAGGGCCAGGACTACACCTTC
CDR3aa: CASSPGQGQDYTF

abundance: -
len: 15
d_gene: -
v_gene: TRBV28
j_gene: TRBJ1-2
CDR3nt: TGTGCCAGCAGAATTAGCTTAGTAGCTCCCTATGGCTACACCTTC
CDR3aa: CASRISLVAPYGYTF

abundance: once
len: 15
d_gene: -
v_gene: TRBV6-2/TRBV6-3
j_gene: TRBJ2-1
CDR3nt: TGTGCCAGCAGTTACCCAGACTACTACTACAATGAGCAGTTCTTC
CDR3aa: CASSYPDYYYNEQFF

abundance: -
len: 15
d_gene: TRBD2
v_gene: TRBV19
j_gene: TRBJ2-5
CDR3nt: TGTGCCAGTAGGACGCTAGCGGGGTCTGTGGAGACCCAGTACTTC
CDR3aa: CASRTLAGSVETQYF

abundance: -
len: 19
d_gene: TRBD2
v_gene: TRBV10-1
j_gene: TRBJ2-5
CDR3nt: TGCGCCAGCAGTGAGGAACTCAGGACTAGCGGGGGGGCCCAAGAGACCCAGTACTTC
CDR3aa: CASSEELRTSGGAQETQYF

abundance: -
len: 16
d_gene: TRBD1
v_gene: TRBV9
j_gene: TRBJ2-2
CDR3nt: TGTGCCAGCAGCGTCGGGACAGGGGGCCGCGGCGGGGAGCTGTTTTTT
CDR3aa: CASSVGTGGRGGELFF

abundance: -
len: 16
d_gene: TRBD1
v_gene: TRBV7-3
j_gene: TRBJ2-3
CDR3nt: TGTGCCAGCAGCTCCCTGGCAGGGGGCGCGCCAGATACGCAGTATTTT
CDR3aa: CASSSLAGGAPDTQYF

abundance: -
len: 11
d_gene: -
v_gene: TRBV5-4
j_gene: TRBJ1-2
CDR3nt: TGTGCCAGCAGCTTTGGCAGCGCGCGGACCTTC
CDR3aa: CASSFGSARTF

abundance: -
len: 16
d_gene: TRBD2
v_gene: TRBV3-1/TRBV3-2
j_gene: TRBJ2-2
CDR3nt: TGTGCCAGCAGCCAATGGGGACTAGCGGAAACCGGGGAGCTGTTTTTT
CDR3aa: CASSQWGLAETGELFF

abundance: once
len: 15
d_gene: TRBD2
v_gene: TRBV10-3
j_gene: TRBJ2-1
CDR3nt: TGTGCCATCGGGGCTAGCGGGGGGTCCTACAATGAGCAGTTCTTC
CDR3aa: CAIGASGGSYNEQFF

abundance: -
len: 16
d_gene: -
v_gene: TRBV6-2/TRBV6-3
j_gene: TRBJ2-3
CDR3nt: TGTGCCAGCAGTTACGGTCCCTTCACTAGCACAGATACGCAGTATTTT
CDR3aa: CASSYGPFTSTDTQYF

abundance: -
len: 14
d_gene: -
v_gene: TRBV19
j_gene: TRBJ1-2
CDR3nt: TGTGCCAGTAGTATGGGGGCTAACAGGCAGGGCTACACCTTC
CDR3aa: CASSMGANRQGYTF

abundance: -
len: 14
d_gene: TRBD1
v_gene: TRBV24-1
j_gene: TRBJ1-2
CDR3nt: TGTGCCACCAGTGACCAAGACAGGGGATATGGCTACACCTTC
CDR3aa: CATSDQDRGYGYTF

abundance: -
len: 15
d_gene: TRBD1
v_gene: TRBV6-2/TRBV6-3
j_gene: TRBJ2-7
CDR3nt: TGTGCCAGCAGTTATAGGGGACAGGGGCCCTACGAGCAGTACTTC
CDR3aa: CASSYRGQGPYEQYF

abundance: -
len: 12
d_gene: -
v_gene: TRBV19
j_gene: TRBJ2-3
CDR3nt: TGTGCCAGTAGCCCTAACACAGATACGCAGTATTTT
CDR3aa: CASSPNTDTQYF

abundance: -
len: 14
d_gene: -
v_gene: TRBV29-1
j_gene: TRBJ2-7
CDR3nt: TGCAGCGTTGGAGAGGGCCGGGGTTCCTACGAGCAGTACTTC
CDR3aa: CSVGEGRGSYEQYF

abundance: few
len: 13
d_gene: -
v_gene: TRBV19
j_gene: TRBJ1-6
CDR3nt: TGTGCCAGTAGTATTATGATAGATTCACCCCTCCACTTT
CDR3aa: CASSIMIDSPLHF

abundance: once
len: 15
d_gene: -
v_gene: TRBV10-3
j_gene: TRBJ2-2
CDR3nt: TGTGCCATCAGTGAGTCGGGGGGGGCCGGCGGGGAGCTGTTTTTT
CDR3aa: CAISESGGAGGELFF

abundance: -
len: 13
d_gene: -
v_gene: TRBV5-4
j_gene: TRBJ1-1
CDR3nt: TGTGCCAGCAGCTTCCAGGCGAACACTGAAGCTTTCTTT
CDR3aa: CASSFQANTEAFF

abundance: -
len: 13
d_gene: -
v_gene: TRBV7-9
j_gene: TRBJ2-4
CDR3nt: TGTGCCAGCAGCTTACAGGGAGGCAACGTTCAGTACTTC
CDR3aa: CASSLQGGNVQYF

abundance: -
len: 15
d_gene: TRBD1
v_gene: TRBV6-5
j_gene: TRBJ2-3
CDR3nt: TGTGCCAGCAGCTCCGGGACAGGCCGCTCAGATACGCAGTATTTT
CDR3aa: CASSSGTGRSDTQYF

abundance: -
len: 15
d_gene: TRBD1
v_gene: TRBV19
j_gene: TRBJ2-1
CDR3nt: TGTGCCAGTAGTATCCCCCAGGGGGCCTACAATGAGCAGTTCTTC
CDR3aa: CASSIPQGAYNEQFF

abundance: few
len: 16
d_gene: -
v_gene: TRBV2
j_gene: TRBJ1-1
CDR3nt: TGTGCCAGCAGTCAAACCTCGACAACCCTGAACACTGAAGCTTTCTTT
CDR3aa: CASSQTSTTLNTEAFF

abundance: few
len: 15
d_gene: -
v_gene: TRBV6-5
j_gene: TRBJ1-2
CDR3nt: TGTGCCAGCAGTTCCGGCGGGGGGGTTAACTATGGCTACACCTTC
CDR3aa: CASSSGGGVNYGYTF

abundance: -
len: 16
d_gene: TRBD1
v_gene: TRBV28
j_gene: TRBJ2-3
CDR3nt: TGTGCCAGCAGTTCATCCAAGGGGGCCAGCACAGATACGCAGTATTTT
CDR3aa: CASSSSKGASTDTQYF

abundance: once
len: 20
d_gene: TRBD2
v_gene: TRBV4-2
j_gene: TRBJ2-5
CDR3nt: TGTGCCAGCAGCCAAGTCATTCCGTCGGGACTAGCGGGGGTTCGGGAGACCCAGTACTTC
CDR3aa: CASSQVIPSGLAGVRETQYF

abundance: -
len: 18
d_gene: TRBD1
v_gene: TRBV5-5
j_gene: TRBJ2-5
CDR3nt: TGTGCCAGCAGCTACCGGGACAGGGGTCCATGGGGTAAAGAGACCCAGTACTTC
CDR3aa: CASSYRDRGPWGKETQYF

abundance: -
len: 14
d_gene: TRBD1
v_gene: TRBV3-1/TRBV3-2
j_gene: TRBJ1-6
CDR3nt: TGTGCCAGCACCTCCGGGACAGGCAATTCACCCCTCCACTTT
CDR3aa: CASTSGTGNSPLHF